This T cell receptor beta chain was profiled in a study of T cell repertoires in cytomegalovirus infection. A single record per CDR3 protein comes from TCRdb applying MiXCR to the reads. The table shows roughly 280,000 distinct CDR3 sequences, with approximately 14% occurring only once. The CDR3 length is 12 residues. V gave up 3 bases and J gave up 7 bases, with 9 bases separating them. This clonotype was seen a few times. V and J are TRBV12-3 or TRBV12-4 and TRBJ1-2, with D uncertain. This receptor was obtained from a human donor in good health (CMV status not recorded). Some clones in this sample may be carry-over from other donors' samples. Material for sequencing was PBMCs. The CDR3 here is CASSLRQAGYTF. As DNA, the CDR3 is TGTGCCAGCAGTTTGCGGCAGGCTGGCTACACCTTC.